These 32 T cell receptor beta chains came from one sample sequenced in a study of blood T cell repertoires in COVID-19. Clones were sequenced by immunoSEQ multiplex PCR, and TCRdb holds only the in-frame ones, with some missing. In the table there are 150,000 or so clones, 80% to 90% of which are singletons. Input material: peripheral blood. Source of these receptors: a woman between 40 and 55 years old with acute or convalescent COVID-19.

The rearrangement joins TRBV6-5 to TRBJ2-7, with a weak D call TRBD1 (6 bases). V was clipped by 8 bases and J by 2 bases, with 16 bases between them. CDR1 is MNHEY, CDR2 SVGAGI, per germline. The CDR3 runs to 14 residues. The CDR3 region has the DNA TGTGCCAGCGGATTACAGGGTATACCCTACGAGCAGTACTTC. Amino acids: CASGLQGIPYEQYF.

V gene TRBV5-1 combines with J gene TRBJ2-1; D may be TRBD1 (6 bases). V shed 4 bases and J shed 7 bases, with 15 bases lying between them. The CDR3 length is 14 residues. CDR1 is SGHRS, CDR2 YFSETQ, per germline. The CDR3 coding sequence is TGCGCCAGCAGCCAACCGACAGGACCTAATGAGCAGTTCTTC. This sequence encodes CASSQPTGPNEQFF.

This chain uses TRBV18 with TRBJ1-4, with 7 bases aligning to TRBD1. The CDR3 contains 13 residues. The germline V gene encodes CDR1 KGHSH and CDR2 LQKENI. The V segment lost 4 bases and the J segment 6 bases; nucleotides outside the gene matches: 2. Here the CDR3 reads CASSLGTDEKLFF. DNA for the CDR3: TGTGCCAGCTCACTCGGGACAGATGAAAAACTGTTTTTT.

V gene TRBV30 combines with J gene TRBJ1-2; D is perhaps TRBD1 (5 bases). This CDR3 region has 14 residues. Trimming removed 0 bases at V and 6 bases at J, with 14 bases between. Germline V gene lookup returns CDR1 GTSNPN and CDR2 SVGIG (reference sequence). CDR3: CAWSVEAWGHGYTF. The CDR3 DNA reads TGTGCCTGGAGTGTAGAAGCTTGGGGCCATGGCTACACCTTC.

V usage is TRBV30 and J usage is TRBJ2-7; D not certain. The V end lost 4 bases, the J end lost 0 bases, and 7 bases lay between the germline ends. The CDR3 is 12 amino acids. Germline CDR1 is GTSNPN and CDR2 is SVGIG (reference sequence). The CDR3 DNA reads TGTGCCTGGAAGAGCAACTCCTACGAGCAGTACTTC. It is translated as CAWKSNSYEQYF. Supplemented by reference TRBV30 and TRBJ2-7, the full variable domain reads SQTIHQWPATLVQPVGSPLSLECTVEGTSNPNLYWYRQAAGRGLQLLFYSVGIGQISSEVPQNLSASRPQDRQFILSSKKLLLSDSGFYLCAWKSNSYEQYFGPGTRLTVT.

This rearrangement joins TRBV29-1 to TRBJ2-1; 10 bases line up with TRBD2. Germline CDR1 SQVTM, CDR2 ANQGSEA. The CDR3 runs 16 residues. V lost 7 bases, J lost 1 base, and 10 bases stayed unmatched. Here the CDR3 reads CSAYSLAGASYNEQFF. The CDR3, as DNA: TGCAGCGCGTACTCCCTAGCGGGAGCTTCCTACAATGAGCAGTTCTTC.

The rearrangement joins TRBV7-2 to TRBJ2-3; 12 bases map to TRBD2. V lost 5 bases to trimming and J lost 1 base; unmatched junction nucleotides: 4. CDR1 and CDR2 (germline): SGHTA, FQGNSA. The CDR3 is 16 amino acids. The CDR3 reads CASSKTSGSGTDTQYF. For the CDR3, the DNA is TGTGCCAGCAGCAAGACTAGCGGGAGCGGCACAGATACGCAGTATTTT.

V usage is TRBV30 and J usage is TRBJ2-7, with 7 bases lining up with TRBD1. V lost 1 base and J lost 7; bases outside the gene matches: 19. Germline CDR1 is GTSNPN and CDR2 is SVGIG (reference sequence). CDR3 length: 17 amino acids. CDR3 in DNA: TGTGCCTGGAGTGCCCCCCCCAAAAGGACAGGTATACTGGAGCAGTACTTC. This encodes CAWSAPPKRTGILEQYF.

V usage is TRBV2 and J usage is TRBJ1-6, with D possibly matching TRBD1 (5 bases). Trimming cost V 8 bases and J 7 bases, with 15 bases left between them. The length of the CDR3 is 14 residues. Germline CDR1 and CDR2: SNHLY and FYNNEI. CDR3 region: CASGGRDLNSPLHF. The CDR3 region has the DNA TGTGCCAGCGGGGGGAGGGACCTGAATTCACCCCTCCACTTT.

The V and J genes are TRBV27 and TRBJ2-7; 10 bases are a match to TRBD2. With V trimmed by 5 bases and J by 0 bases, 4 bases remained unmatched. Germline CDR1 is MNHEY and CDR2 is SMNVEV (reference sequence). This CDR3 spans 15 amino acids. The CDR3 DNA follows: TGTGCCAGCAGTCTGACTAGCGGGTACTCCTACGAGCAGTACTTC. It translates to CASSLTSGYSYEQYF.

This chain uses TRBV4-1 with TRBJ1-1, with D hard to call. The CDR3 loop spans 14 amino acids. The germline CDR1 and CDR2 sequences are MGHRA and YSYEKL. V lost 0 bases to trimming and J lost 4 bases, with 9 bases between them. The CDR3 spells CASSQDQAGTEAFF. The CDR3 nucleotides are TGCGCCAGCAGCCAAGATCAGGCTGGCACTGAAGCTTTCTTT.

This sequence joins TRBV4-1 and TRBJ1-3; possibly TRBD1 for D (6 bases). The V end lost 1 base, the J end lost 1 base, and 14 bases lay between the germline ends. The V gene's germline CDR1 is MGHRA and CDR2 YSYEKL. The CDR3 is 17 amino acids. DNA for the CDR3: TGCGCCAGCAGCCAAGGCCCACAGGGTGCGTCTGGAAACACCATATATTTT. Its protein product is CASSQGPQGASGNTIYF.

The chain has TRBV19 and TRBJ2-3; TRBD2 matches 10 bases. This CDR3 region has 17 residues. Germline V gives CDR1 LNHDA, CDR2 SQIVND (reference sequence). Losses at the gene ends were 5 bases for V and 2 bases for J; bases not matched to a gene: 10. CDR3 DNA sequence: TGTGCCAGTAGTTCCACTAGCGGGGTGCAAAACACAGATACGCAGTATTTT. Translated: CASSSTSGVQNTDTQYF.

The V and J genes are TRBV18 and TRBJ2-7, with 9 nucleotides matching TRBD1. Germline assignment: CDR1 KGHSH and CDR2 LQKENI. J gave up 3 bases and V 2 bases, and 8 bases lay outside the gene matches. The CDR3 covers 16 residues. The CDR3 sequence: CASSPFSGQGFYEQYF. In DNA, the CDR3 is TGTGCCAGCTCACCATTCTCAGGACAGGGGTTCTACGAGCAGTACTTC.

CDR3 protein: CSVDREGSYEQYF. CDR3 coding DNA: TGCAGCGTTGACAGGGAGGGCTCCTACGAGCAGTACTTC. The genes are TRBV29-1 and TRBJ2-7, with 7 bases lining up with TRBD2. The CDR3 contains 13 residues. After removal of 3 bases from V and 0 bases from J, the junction contained 2 bases not matched to a gene. The germline CDR1 and CDR2 sequences are SQVTM and ANQGSEA.

The chain links TRBV19 to TRBJ2-3; D ambiguous. The CDR3 length is 12 residues. V shed 2 bases and J shed 4 bases, with 4 bases lying between them. The germline V gene has CDR1 LNHDA and CDR2 SQIVND (reference sequence). CDR3 region: CASSISSDTQYF. The CDR3 DNA reads as TGTGCCAGTAGTATATCCTCAGATACGCAGTATTTT.

The CDR3 coding sequence is TGTGCCAGCTCACCGACAGCCAGCTACAATGAGCAGTTCTTC. It is translated as CASSPTASYNEQFF. The chain links TRBV18 to TRBJ2-1; perhaps TRBD1 as D (5 bases). The germline gives CDR1 KGHSH, CDR2 LQKENI. CDR3 length: 14 amino acids. Between the trimmed V and J ends, which lost 3 bases and 3 bases, there was a span of 9 bases.

The rearrangement uses TRBV4-1 and TRBJ2-3; possible D gene TRBD2, 5 bases. V lost 5 bases and J lost 6, with 18 bases in between. The V gene's germline CDR1 is MGHRA and CDR2 YSYEKL. The CDR3 totals 15 residues. The CDR3 nucleotides read TGCGCCAGCAGCTCTGCGGGTTCCCAGCGGGATACGCAGTATTTT. Its translation is CASSSAGSQRDTQYF.

The chain links TRBV5-6 to TRBJ1-1; tentatively, D is TRBD1 (5 bases). The CDR3 extends over 14 amino acids. Per the germline V gene, CDR1 is SGHDT and CDR2 is YYEEEE. V was trimmed by 2 bases and J by 1 base, leaving 9 bases between them. CDR3 sequence: CASSFGQGNTEAFF. The CDR3 DNA reads as TGTGCCAGCAGCTTCGGACAAGGGAACACTGAAGCTTTCTTT. Full variable domain (outside the CDR3, taken from reference TRBV5-6 and TRBJ1-1): DAGVTQSPTHLIKTRGQQVTLRCSPKSGHDTVSWYQQALGQGPQFIFQYYEEEERQRGNFPDRFSGHQFPNYSSELNVNALLLGDSALYLCASSFGQGNTEAFFGQGTRLTVV.

This chain uses TRBV4-2 with TRBJ1-6, with D uncertain. Germline V gene sequence: CDR1 LGHNA, CDR2 YNFKEQ. V lost 0 bases, J lost 5 bases, and 11 bases lay in between. There are 16 residues in the CDR3. CDR3 DNA sequence: TGTGCCAGCAGCCAAGACCCGACACAAAATAATTCACCCCTCCACTTT. The encoded protein is CASSQDPTQNNSPLHF.

V and J are TRBV9 and TRBJ2-7; 7 bases align to TRBD2. CDR1 and CDR2 from the germline V gene are SGDLS and YYNGEE. J gave up 0 bases and V 0 bases, and 6 bases lay outside the gene matches. This CDR3 spans 16 amino acids. CDR3 bases: TGTGCCAGCAGCGTAGCCCCGGGACTATCCTCCTACGAGCAGTACTTC. Amino acid sequence: CASSVAPGLSSYEQYF.

The V call is TRBV6-5, the J call TRBJ2-7, with 9 bases lining up with TRBD2. CDR3 length: 15 amino acids. V was pared by 0 bases and J by 4 bases, with 4 bases of the junction left unmatched. Germline V gene data show CDR1 as MNHEY and CDR2 as SVGAGI. CDR3 sequence (DNA): TGTGCCAGCAGTTACTCTCTAGCGGGACTATACGAGCAGTACTTC. As protein: CASSYSLAGLYEQYF.

The V call is TRBV2, the J call TRBJ1-1; 8 positions match TRBD1. CDR3 length equals 15 residues. CDR1 and CDR2 from the germline V gene are SNHLY and FYNNEI. V gave up 6 bases and J gave up 1 base; unmatched junction bases: 7. CDR3 sequence reads: CASRPRQGPNTEAFF. In nucleotides, the CDR3 is TGTGCCAGCAGGCCCCGACAGGGGCCGAACACTGAAGCTTTCTTT.

The V gene is TRBV2, the J gene TRBJ2-1; 10 bases match TRBD2. With V trimmed by 5 bases and J by 9 bases, 10 bases remained unmatched. The length of the CDR3 is 15 residues. The V gene's germline CDR1 is SNHLY and CDR2 FYNNEI. DNA of the CDR3: TGTGCCAGCAGTTATAGCGGGGGGTCAGTAAGTGAGCAGTTCTTC. Translated: CASSYSGGSVSEQFF.

The rearrangement joins TRBV5-4 to TRBJ2-2; 12 bases agree with TRBD1. V lost 0 bases and J lost 4; bases outside the gene matches: 4. CDR3 length equals 17 residues. Germline V gives CDR1 SGHNT, CDR2 YYREEE (reference sequence). CDR3 nucleotides: TGTGCCAGCAGCTTGGGAGGGGGACAGGGGGCCACCGGGGAGCTGTTTTTT. Translating gives CASSLGGGQGATGELFF.

This clone was seen only a few times. One end of the junction varies from germline; a read error may be responsible. The genes are TRBV7-9 and TRBJ1-2, with D perhaps TRBD1 (5 bases). Germline-derived CDR1 and CDR2 are SEHNR and FQNEAQ (reference sequence). CDR3 size: 18 residues. CDR3 coding DNA: TGTGCCAGCAGCTTACGGGGGAGTATCCCGTCTAGTCTACCACTGGCGTACTTC. Protein sequence: CASSLRGSIPSSLPLAYF.

The count of this clone is one. The V gene is TRBV18, the J gene TRBJ1-2; D gene ambiguous. Germline V gene lookup returns CDR1 KGHSH and CDR2 LQKENI. V was pared by 8 bases and J by 4 bases, with 14 bases between. This CDR3 has 13 residues. The CDR3 loop is CASLEDGIYGYTF. The CDR3 DNA is TGTGCCAGCCTAGAGGACGGGATCTATGGCTACACCTTC. The full variable domain, in which reference TRBV18 and TRBJ1-2 provide the parts outside the CDR3, is NAGVMQNPRHLVRRRGQEARLRCSPMKGHSHVYWYRQLPEEGLKFMVYLQKENIIDESGMPKERFSAEFPKEGPSILRIQQVVRGDSAAYFCASLEDGIYGYTFGSGTRLTVV.

The rearrangement uses TRBV5-1 and TRBJ2-7, with 15 bases lining up with TRBD2. The V segment lost 5 bases and the J segment 5 bases; nucleotides outside the gene matches: 8. The CDR3 sequence is 16 residues long. Per the germline V gene, CDR1 is SGHRS and CDR2 is YFSETQ. The CDR3 DNA sequence: TGCGCCAGCAGTCCCGGACTAGCGGGAGGGCCCAACGAGCAGTACTTC. Its protein product is CASSPGLAGGPNEQYF.

This chain links TRBV7-9 with TRBJ1-6, with a possible D match to TRBD1 (5 bases). Germline CDR1 and CDR2: SEHNR and FQNEAQ (reference sequence). Trimming took 3 bases from V and 5 from J, leaving 8 bases between them. CDR3 length: 14 amino acids. The DNA for the CDR3 is TGTGCCAGCAGCTTCGGCAGGGATAATTCACCCCTCCACTTT. It is translated as CASSFGRDNSPLHF.

V and J are TRBV29-1 and TRBJ2-1; D is perhaps TRBD2 (5 bases). V was trimmed by 4 bases and J by 7 bases, leaving 14 bases between them. Germline V gives CDR1 SQVTM, CDR2 ANQGSEA. This CDR3 spans 13 amino acids. The CDR3 is CSVAPASWNEQFF. The CDR3 nucleotides read TGCAGCGTTGCGCCCGCTAGCTGGAATGAGCAGTTCTTC.

The CDR3 spells CASSPGVIWNSPLHF. CDR3 sequence (DNA): TGTGCCAGCAGCCCGGGGGTTATATGGAATTCACCCCTCCACTTT. The rearrangement uses TRBV7-9 and TRBJ1-6; the D gene is possibly TRBD1 (5 bases). With 5 bases removed from V and 7 bases from J, the gap between germline ends came to 15 bases. CDR1 SEHNR and CDR2 FQNEAQ come from the germline V gene (reference sequence). The CDR3 extends over 15 amino acids.

The genes are TRBV12-3 or TRBV12-4 and TRBJ2-7; D is unclear. Between the trimmed V and J ends, which lost 6 bases and 3 bases, there was a span of 9 bases. This CDR3 is built from 12 residues. In nucleotides, the CDR3 is TGTGCCAGCAGCCACAAAAGCTACGAGCAGTACTTC. Amino acids: CASSHKSYEQYF.